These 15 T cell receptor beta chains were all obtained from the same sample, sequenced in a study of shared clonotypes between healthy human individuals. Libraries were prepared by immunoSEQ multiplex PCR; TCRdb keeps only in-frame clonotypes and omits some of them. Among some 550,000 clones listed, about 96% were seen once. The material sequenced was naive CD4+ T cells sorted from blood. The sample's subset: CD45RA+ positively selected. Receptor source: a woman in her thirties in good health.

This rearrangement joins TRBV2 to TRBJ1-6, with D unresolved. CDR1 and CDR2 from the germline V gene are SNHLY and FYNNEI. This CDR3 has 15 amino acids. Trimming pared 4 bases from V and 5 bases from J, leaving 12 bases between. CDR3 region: CASSVFGVNNSPLHF. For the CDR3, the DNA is TGTGCCAGCAGTGTTTTCGGGGTTAATAATTCACCCCTCCACTTT. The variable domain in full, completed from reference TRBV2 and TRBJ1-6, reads EPEVTQTPSHQVTQMGQEVILRCVPISNHLYFYWYRQILGQKVEFLVSFYNNEISEKSEIFDDQFSVERPDGSNFTLKIRSTKLEDSAMYFCASSVFGVNNSPLHFGNGTRLTVT.

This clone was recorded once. The CDR3: CASRSGRARDNEQFF. The CDR3 region has the DNA TGTGCCAGCAGGAGCGGGAGGGCCAGGGACAATGAGCAGTTCTTC. This chain links TRBV6-5 with TRBJ2-1, with 10 bases lining up with TRBD2. The V gene's germline CDR1 is MNHEY and CDR2 SVGAGI. Trimming at V came to 6 bases and at J to 5 bases, leaving 7 bases not matched to a gene. The CDR3 runs 15 residues.

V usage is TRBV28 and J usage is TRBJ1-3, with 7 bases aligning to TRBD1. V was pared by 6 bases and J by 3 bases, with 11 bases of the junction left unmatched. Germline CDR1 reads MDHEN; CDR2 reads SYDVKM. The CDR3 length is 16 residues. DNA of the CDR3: TGTGCCAGCAGCAAGGAAAGGGGGCGAAGTGGAAACACCATATATTTT. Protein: CASSKERGRSGNTIYF.

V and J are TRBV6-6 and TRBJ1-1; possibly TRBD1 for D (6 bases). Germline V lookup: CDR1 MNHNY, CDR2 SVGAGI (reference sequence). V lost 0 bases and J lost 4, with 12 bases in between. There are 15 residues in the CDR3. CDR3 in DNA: TGTGCCAGCAGTTACTCGACGGGGACAAGCACTGAAGCTTTCTTT. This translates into CASSYSTGTSTEAFF.

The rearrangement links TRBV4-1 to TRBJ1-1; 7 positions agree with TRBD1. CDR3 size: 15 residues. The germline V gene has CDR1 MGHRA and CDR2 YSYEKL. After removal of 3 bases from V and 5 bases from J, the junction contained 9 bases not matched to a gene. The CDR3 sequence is CASSHAPRGGTEAFF. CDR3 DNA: TGCGCCAGCAGCCATGCACCCAGGGGGGGGACTGAAGCTTTCTTT.

The DNA for the CDR3 is TGTGCCAGCAGCATAGAAGGACAGGGAATTTCGTCAGCTTTCTTT. Translated, it gives CASSIEGQGISSAFF. The chain uses TRBV2 and TRBJ1-1, with 8 bases fitting TRBD1. V shed 6 bases and J 10 bases; nucleotides not matched to a gene: 16. The CDR3 has 15 amino acids. The germline V gene has CDR1 SNHLY and CDR2 FYNNEI.

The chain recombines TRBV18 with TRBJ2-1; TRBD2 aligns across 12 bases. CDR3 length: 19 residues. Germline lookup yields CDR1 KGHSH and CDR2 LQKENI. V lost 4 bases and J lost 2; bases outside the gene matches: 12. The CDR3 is CASSRALAGGPSAYNEQFF. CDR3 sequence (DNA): TGTGCCAGCTCACGGGCCCTAGCGGGAGGGCCCTCCGCCTACAATGAGCAGTTCTTC.

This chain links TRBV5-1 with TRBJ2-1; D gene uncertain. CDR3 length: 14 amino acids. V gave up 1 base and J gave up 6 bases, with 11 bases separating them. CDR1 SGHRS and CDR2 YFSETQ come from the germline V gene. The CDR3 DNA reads TGCGCCAGCAGCTTGCTTCCGGCGCCCAATGAGCAGTTCTTC. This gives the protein CASSLLPAPNEQFF.

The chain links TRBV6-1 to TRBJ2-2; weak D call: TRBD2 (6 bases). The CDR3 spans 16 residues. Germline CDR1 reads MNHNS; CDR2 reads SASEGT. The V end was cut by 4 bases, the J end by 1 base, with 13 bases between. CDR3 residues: CASSARLERNTGELFF. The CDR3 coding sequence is TGTGCCAGCAGTGCGAGACTAGAAAGGAACACCGGGGAGCTGTTTTTT.

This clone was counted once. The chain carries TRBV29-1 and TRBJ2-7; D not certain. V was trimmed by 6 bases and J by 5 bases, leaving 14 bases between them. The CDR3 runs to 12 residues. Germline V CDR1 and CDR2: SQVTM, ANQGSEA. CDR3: CSVRQGWDEQYF. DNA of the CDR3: TGCAGCGTCAGGCAAGGGTGGGACGAGCAGTACTTC.

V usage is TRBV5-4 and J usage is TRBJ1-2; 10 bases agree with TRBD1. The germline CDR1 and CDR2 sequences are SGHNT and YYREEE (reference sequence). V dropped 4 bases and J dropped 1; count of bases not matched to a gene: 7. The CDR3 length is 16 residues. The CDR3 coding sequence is TGTGCCAGCAGCCGCGGGACAGGGGTCCTTAACTATGGCTACACCTTC. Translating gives CASSRGTGVLNYGYTF.

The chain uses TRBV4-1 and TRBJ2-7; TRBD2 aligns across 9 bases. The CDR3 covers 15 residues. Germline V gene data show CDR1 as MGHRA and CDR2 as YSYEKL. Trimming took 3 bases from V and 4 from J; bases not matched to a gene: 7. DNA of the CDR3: TGCGCCAGCAGCCAGTCGACTAGCGGATTATACGAGCAGTACTTC. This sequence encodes CASSQSTSGLYEQYF.

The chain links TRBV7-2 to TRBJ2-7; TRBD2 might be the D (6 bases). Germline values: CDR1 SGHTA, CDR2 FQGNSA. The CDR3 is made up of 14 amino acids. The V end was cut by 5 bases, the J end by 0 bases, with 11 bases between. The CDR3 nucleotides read TGTGCCAGCAGCCCTTGGACTAACTCCTACGAGCAGTACTTC. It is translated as CASSPWTNSYEQYF. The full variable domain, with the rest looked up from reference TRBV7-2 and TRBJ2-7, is GAGVSQSPSNKVTEKGKDVELRCDPISGHTALYWYRQSLGQGLEFLIYFQGNSAPDKSGLPSDRFSAERTGGSVSTLTIQRTQQEDSAVYLCASSPWTNSYEQYFGPGTRLTVT.

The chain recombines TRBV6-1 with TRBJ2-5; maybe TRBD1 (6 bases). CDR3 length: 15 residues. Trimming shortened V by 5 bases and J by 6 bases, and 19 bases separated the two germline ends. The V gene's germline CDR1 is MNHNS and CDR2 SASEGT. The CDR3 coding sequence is TGTGCCAGCAGTTTGGGACATCTGAGCGGAAAGACCCAGTACTTC. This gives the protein CASSLGHLSGKTQYF.

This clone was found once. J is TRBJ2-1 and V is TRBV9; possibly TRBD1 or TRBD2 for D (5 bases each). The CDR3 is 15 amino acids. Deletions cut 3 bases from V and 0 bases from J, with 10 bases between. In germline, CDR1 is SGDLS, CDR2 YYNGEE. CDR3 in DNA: TGTGCCAGCAGCGCCGGGACCGACTCCTACAATGAGCAGTTCTTC. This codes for CASSAGTDSYNEQFF.